The 2 T cell receptor beta chains reported below all come from one sample, sequenced in a study of blood T cell repertoires in COVID-19. Data came from immunoSEQ multiplex PCR; TCRdb stores just in-frame clones and leaves some out. Of approximately 330,000 clones detected, around 89% appear once; the ten largest clones hold around 1%. Sequencing was done on a sample of peripheral blood. Every receptor here comes from a middle-aged woman with COVID-19, enrolled during active disease.

The CDR3 sequence is CASSYRDSPPEQYF. Written as DNA, the CDR3 is TGTGCCAGCAGTTACCGGGACAGCCCTCCCGAGCAGTACTTC. This chain connects TRBV6-2 or TRBV6-3 to TRBJ2-7; 7 bases are a match to TRBD1. The CDR3 consists of 14 residues. The germline CDR1 and CDR2 sequences are MNHEY and SVGEGT. V lost 2 bases, J lost 6 bases, and 7 bases stayed unmatched.

CDR3 amino acids: CASSFRQSSYNEQFF. The CDR3 DNA sequence: TGTGCCAGCAGCTTCCGACAGAGCTCCTACAATGAGCAGTTCTTC. The chain employs TRBV7-3 and TRBJ2-1; possible D gene TRBD1, 5 bases. The CDR3 totals 15 residues. CDR1 and CDR2 from the germline V gene are SGHTA and FQGTGA. V was cut by 3 bases and J by 0 bases, with 9 bases left in between.